The entry that follows covers one T cell receptor (beta chain) sequence. The antigen remains unidentified. The germline V gene has CDR1 LNHDA and CDR2 SQIVND (reference sequence). CDR3 length: 16 amino acids. The PCR employed 60 Vbeta primers together with 13 Jbeta primers. TCRdb keeps only in-frame clones here, not all; method: immunoSEQ multiplex PCR. The sample holds around 150,000 clones, less than 10% seen once. This sample was taken from a study of cytomegalovirus exposure and HLA in healthy donors. Study-wide findings and caveats: A later analysis, which compared TCR beta chains of equal frequency, found the HLA-associated ones more clonally expanded.

This clonotype originated in a male donor in good health and CMV-seronegative. Sequenced sample: PBMCs. The chain is built from TRBV19 and TRBJ2-5, with TRBD1 matching over 9 bases. The J call is doubtful: the DNA matches TRBJ2-7 better. CDR3 coding DNA: TGTGCCAGTAGTCCCTGGACAGGGGTGGGACACCACGAGCAGTACTTC. Protein sequence: CASSPWTGVGHHEQYF.